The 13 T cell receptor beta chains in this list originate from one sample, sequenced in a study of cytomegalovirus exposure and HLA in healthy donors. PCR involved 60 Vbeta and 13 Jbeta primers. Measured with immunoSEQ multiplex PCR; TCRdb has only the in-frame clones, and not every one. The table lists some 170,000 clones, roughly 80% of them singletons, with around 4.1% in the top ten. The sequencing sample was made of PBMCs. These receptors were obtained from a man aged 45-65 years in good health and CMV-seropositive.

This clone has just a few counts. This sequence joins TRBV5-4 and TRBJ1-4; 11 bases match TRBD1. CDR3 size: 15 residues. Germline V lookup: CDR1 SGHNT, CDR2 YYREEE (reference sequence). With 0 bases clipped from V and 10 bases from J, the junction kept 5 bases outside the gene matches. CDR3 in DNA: TGTGCCAGCAGCTTGGGGGGGACAGGGGGGTCAAAACTGTTTTTT. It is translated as CASSLGGTGGSKLFF.

The CDR3 DNA sequence: TGCGCCAGCCTGCCACTGGGACTAGCGGGAGGTTACAATGAGCAGTTCTTC. Translating gives CASLPLGLAGGYNEQFF. The chain has TRBV5-1 and TRBJ2-1, with 15 nucleotides matching TRBD2. V lost 7 bases to trimming and J lost 4 bases; unmatched junction nucleotides: 9. The CDR3 is made up of 17 amino acids. CDR1 and CDR2 (germline): SGHRS, YFSETQ.

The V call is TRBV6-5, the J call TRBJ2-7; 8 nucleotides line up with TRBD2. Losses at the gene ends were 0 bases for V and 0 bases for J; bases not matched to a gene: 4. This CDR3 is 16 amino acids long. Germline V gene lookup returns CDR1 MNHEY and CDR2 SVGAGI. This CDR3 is CASSYSRGGSSYEQYF. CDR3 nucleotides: TGTGCCAGCAGTTACTCACGGGGGGGGTCCTCCTACGAGCAGTACTTC.

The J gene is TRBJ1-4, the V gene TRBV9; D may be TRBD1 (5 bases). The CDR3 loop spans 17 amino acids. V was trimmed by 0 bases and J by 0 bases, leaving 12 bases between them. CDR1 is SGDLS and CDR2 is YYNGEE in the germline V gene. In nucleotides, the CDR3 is TGTGCCAGCAGCGTAGGTTTCAGGGCTGCAACTAATGAAAAACTGTTTTTT. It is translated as CASSVGFRAATNEKLFF.

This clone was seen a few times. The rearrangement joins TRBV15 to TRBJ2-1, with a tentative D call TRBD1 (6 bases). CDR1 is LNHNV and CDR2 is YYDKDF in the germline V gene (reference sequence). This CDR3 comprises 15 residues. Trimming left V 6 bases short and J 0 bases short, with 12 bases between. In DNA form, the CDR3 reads TGTGCCACCAGTCCTCCCAGGGGCTCCTACAATGAGCAGTTCTTC. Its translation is CATSPPRGSYNEQFF.

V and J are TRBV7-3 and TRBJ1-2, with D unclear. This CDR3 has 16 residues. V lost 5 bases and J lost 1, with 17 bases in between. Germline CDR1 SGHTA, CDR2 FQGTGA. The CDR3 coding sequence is TGTGCCAGCAGCCCCCGTTCGACAACTTTTAACTATGGCTACACCTTC. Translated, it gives CASSPRSTTFNYGYTF. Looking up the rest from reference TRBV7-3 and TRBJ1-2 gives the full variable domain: GAGVSQTPSNKVTEKGKYVELRCDPISGHTALYWYRQSLGQGPEFLIYFQGTGAADDSGLPNDRFFAVRPEGSVSTLKIQRTERGDSAVYLCASSPRSTTFNYGYTFGSGTRLTVV.

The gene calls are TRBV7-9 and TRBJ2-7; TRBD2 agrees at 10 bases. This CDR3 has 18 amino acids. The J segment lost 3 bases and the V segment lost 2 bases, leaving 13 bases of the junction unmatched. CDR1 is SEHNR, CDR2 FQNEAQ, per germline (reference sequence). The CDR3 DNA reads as TGTGCCAGCAGCTTAAAAGGGGGTCTAGCGGGAGTAAACTACGAGCAGTACTTC. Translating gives CASSLKGGLAGVNYEQYF.

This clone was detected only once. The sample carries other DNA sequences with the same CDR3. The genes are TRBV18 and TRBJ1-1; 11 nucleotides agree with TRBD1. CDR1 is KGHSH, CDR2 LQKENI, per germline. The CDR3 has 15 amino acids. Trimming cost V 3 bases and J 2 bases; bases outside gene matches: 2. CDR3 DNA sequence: TGTGCCAGCTCACCGGGGACAGGGGGTAACACTGAAGCTTTCTTT. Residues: CASSPGTGGNTEAFF.

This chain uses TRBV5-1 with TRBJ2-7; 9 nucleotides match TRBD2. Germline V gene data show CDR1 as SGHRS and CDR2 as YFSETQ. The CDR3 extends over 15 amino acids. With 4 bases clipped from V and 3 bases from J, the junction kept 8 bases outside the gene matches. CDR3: CASSPHSGRVYEQYF. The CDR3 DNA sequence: TGCGCCAGCAGCCCCCATAGCGGGAGAGTCTACGAGCAGTACTTC.

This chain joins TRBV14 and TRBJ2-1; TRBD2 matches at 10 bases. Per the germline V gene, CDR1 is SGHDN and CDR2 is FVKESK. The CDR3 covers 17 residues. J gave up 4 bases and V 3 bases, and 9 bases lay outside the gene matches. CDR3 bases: TGTGCCAGCAGCCAGTCTCTAGCGGGAGAAGAATACAATGAGCAGTTCTTC. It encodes CASSQSLAGEEYNEQFF.

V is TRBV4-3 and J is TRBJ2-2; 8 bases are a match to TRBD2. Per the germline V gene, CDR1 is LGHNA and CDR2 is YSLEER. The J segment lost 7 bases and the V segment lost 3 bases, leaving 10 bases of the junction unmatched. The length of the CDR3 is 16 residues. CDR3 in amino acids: CASSHVGLAGYGELFF. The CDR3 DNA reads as TGCGCCAGCAGCCATGTAGGACTAGCAGGTTACGGGGAGCTGTTTTTT.

The CDR3, as DNA: TGCACCAGCAGCCATTCGGCGGGTCGAGAGACCCAGTACTTC. This translates into CTSSHSAGRETQYF. J is TRBJ2-5 and V is TRBV1; the table's D gene call, TRBD2, was not cross checked with the DNA. TRBV1 is designated a pseudogene. The CDR3 consists of 14 residues.

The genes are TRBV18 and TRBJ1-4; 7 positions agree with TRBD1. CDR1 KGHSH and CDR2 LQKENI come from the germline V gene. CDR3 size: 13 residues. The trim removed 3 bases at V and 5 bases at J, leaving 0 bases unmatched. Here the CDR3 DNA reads TGTGCCAGCTCACCGGACAGGAATGAAAAACTGTTTTTT. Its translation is CASSPDRNEKLFF.